This TCR beta chain appears in the sequencing data of a study of blood T cells in healthy people across ages. Study conclusions and caveats: While age rose, TCR beta diversity per million T cells dropped in a roughly linear way.

The V gene's germline CDR1 is SGHRS and CDR2 YFSETQ. This CDR3 is 15 amino acids long. Trimming left V 3 bases short and J 2 bases short, with 12 bases between. Of note for this clonotype: No antigen is known for it. This may come from a read error, since a much larger clone is one base off.

A sample-barcoded 5' primer and a J-beta primer mix were used in a second PCR of roughly 6 to 11 cycles. Each cDNA molecule was tagged by a template-switch adaptor that had 12 random nucleotides. Any given sample supplied a minimum of 2.5 million CDR3-containing paired-end reads. TCRdb itself ran the 5' RACE reads through MiXCR, one entry per CDR3 protein. The table lists 630,000 or so distinct CDR3 sequences, about 30% of them singletons. The sample consisted of blood. The chain recombines TRBV5-1 with TRBJ2-1, with D perhaps being TRBD1 or TRBD2 (6 bases each). This TCR derives from a woman older than 75 in good health. The CDR3 nucleotides read TGCGCCAGCAGCTGGAGGGGGAGCGCCTACAATGAGCAGTTCTTC. Translating gives CASSWRGSAYNEQFF.